This TCR beta chain was sequenced during a study of T-cell reconstitution after alpha-beta-depleted transplantation in children. The study's findings and limits: Approximately two months post-transplant, alpha-beta T cells reportedly originated from several hundred expanded graft clones. T-cell numbers and diversity one year post-transplant derived largely from freshly generated T cells. Where some patients showed high TCRbeta diversity at day 60, it came from recipient T cells and thymic progenitors that had survived.

Only a few counts were recorded for this clonotype. Its specificity is unknown. Unique molecular identifiers were incorporated when the TCRbeta library was constructed. One entry per CDR3 protein results from TCRdb running MiXCR on the PCR reads. The repertoire holds hundreds of thousands of distinct CDR3 sequences, with under 15% as singletons. J was trimmed by 6 bases and V by 5 bases; bases with no gene match: 5. Germline V CDR1 and CDR2: SGHTA, FQGTGA. The CDR3 length is 14 residues. The clonotype was recovered from a male patient between 5 and 17 years old who had a stem cell transplant for acute myeloid leukemia, so the T cells may come from the graft donor. The rearrangement links TRBV7-3 to TRBJ2-1, with TRBD1 identical over 9 bases. Material: PBMCs, mostly from graft donor cells, obtained 360 days after TCRalphabeta/CD19-depleted stem cell transplant. The CDR3 DNA reads TGTGCCAGCAGCCGGGACAGGGTTGGCAATGAGCAGTTCTTC. Translated: CASSRDRVGNEQFF.